This T cell receptor beta chain was recovered during a study of spatial heterogeneity in lung cancer (dated by TCRdb to between 2017 and 2020). A note on the overall study: More beta-chain than alpha-chain transcripts were consistently detected, likely reflecting higher beta-chain transcript abundance. TCR alpha and beta repertoires were quantitatively compared across multiple tumor regions, matched nontumor lung and blood in non-small cell lung cancer. Nonsynonymous mutation counts, determined by whole-exome sequencing of tumor tissue, were related to TCR repertoire features. Both alpha and beta chains were TCR-sequenced in hundreds of tumor regions, 64 matched nontumor lung samples and more than 50 PBMC samples obtained at surgery. In the raw uncorrected reads, each unique combination of TCR and UMI appeared more than ten times on average.

Preparation of the library involved 5' RACE. This sample was sequenced with a NextSeq 500. To allow correction of PCR and sequencing errors, the TCR library protocol tagged every TCR cDNA molecule with a unique molecular identifier. As for the original processing: TCR identification, UMI-based error correction and CDR3 extraction were performed with Decombinator tools. TCRs above a frequency of 2 per 1,000, corresponding to the top 1% of the tumor frequency distribution, were defined as expanded. Renyi diversity was computed with the R vegan package after each repertoire had been subsampled 100 times to 5,000 TCRs. CDR3 similarity networks were constructed using string-kernel similarity of amino acid triplets, with links drawn between CDR3s whose pairwise similarity was above 0.82. The public reads were reanalyzed by TCRdb: fastp trimming at Q25, MiXCR alignment, in-frame beta chains only. Rows merge per CDR3 protein into single entries with the most common DNA and genes. In this record, the V and J calls reflect TCRdb's handling and not the investigators' own analysis. A total of tens of thousands of distinct CDR3 sequences appear in this sample, less than 10% of them only once. The ten largest clones represent over 12% of the sample.

A remark on this clonotype: Its antigen target is currently unknown. Base qualities are not at hand, and no much larger clone is one base apart.

According to the germline V gene, CDR1 reads MNHNS and CDR2 reads SASEGT. The CDR3 sequence holds 19 residues, the cysteine and phenylalanine included. Only the CDR3 part of the read is kept: 57 bases, read in frame from the first base. Trimming takes 0 bases from V and 0 bases from J, and the germline ends sit 17 bases apart. The sample's time point label, in plain terms: sample taken at primary tumor resection. Without any cell sorting, TCR sequencing was performed on whole RNA extracted either from tumor and nontumor lung tissue or from cryopreserved PBMC samples. Donors were some 78 patients with early-stage, untreated non-small cell lung cancer from the lung TRACERx cohort. Only patients with enough RNA available from two or more tumor regions were chosen for TCR sequencing. Broad study findings and their caveats: Ubiquitous expanded tumor TCRs were found in blood more often at tumor resection than at routine follow-up. Additional single-cell paired TCR alpha and beta sequencing was considered necessary to confirm, at a functional level, the hypothesis that regional TCRs recognize regional mutations.

Sequencing used PBMCs, obtained at surgery. In this chain, TRBV6-1 is recombined with TRBJ1-4, with a tentative D gene TRBD1 over 6 matching bases. The sequence was collected from a female donor with early-stage non-small cell lung cancer. CDR3 loop: CASSEASRYRVATNEKLFF. In nucleotides, the sequence is TGTGCCAGCAGTGAAGCTTCCCGGTACAGGGTAGCAACTAATGAAAAACTGTTTTTT.